This T cell receptor (beta chain) was captured in a study of cytomegalovirus exposure and HLA in healthy donors. Whole-study results and caveats: In a later analysis, HLA-associated beta chains showed higher expansion and lower generation probabilities than comparable chains. According to the study, roughly 160 TCR beta chains were cytomegalovirus-associated. On later analysis, the bulk of CMV-associated TCR beta chains appeared to be HLA-restricted. Exclusion as indistinguishable affected some V segments, including TRBV6-2 and TRBV6-3.

The PCR made use of 60 Vbeta and 13 Jbeta primers. Clones were read by immunoSEQ multiplex PCR, and TCRdb kept only the in-frame ones, dropping some. The sample has 80,000 to 100,000 clones; roughly 80% are singletons. There are 13 residues in the CDR3. Per the germline V gene, CDR1 is GTSNPN and CDR2 is SVGIG (reference sequence). In this sample, this clone turned up once. What it binds is unknown. The junction departs from germline at one end; a sequencing error may be responsible. This chain links TRBV30 with TRBJ2-7; 8 nucleotides line up with TRBD1. The sequencing input was PBMCs. This TCR came from a man aged 35 to 55 in good health and CMV-seronegative. The CDR3 bases are TGTGCCTGGAGTGTACAGGGGGGCTACGAGCAGCACTTC. Translating it yields CAWSVQGGYEQHF.